The 18 T cell receptor beta chains below come from one sample, sequenced in a study of blood T cells in healthy people across ages. A second 7 to 11 cycle PCR used barcoded and J-beta primers. TCRdb called the 5' RACE reads again in MiXCR, with one record for every CDR3 protein. The data contain around 1,100,000 distinct CDR3 sequences, 35% to 40% of them singletons. Sequenced input: blood. The receptors were gathered from a man between 18 and 29 years old in good health.

J is TRBJ2-3 and V is TRBV6-2 or TRBV6-3, with TRBD2 identical over 9 bases. J lost 1 base, V lost 0 bases, and 5 bases had no gene match. Germline loops: CDR1 MNHEY, CDR2 SVGEGT. There are 17 residues in the CDR3. The CDR3 nucleotides are TGTGCCAGCAGTTACTCGTCTAGCGGGGACCGCACAGATACGCAGTATTTT. This gives the protein CASSYSSSGDRTDTQYF.

The chain combines TRBV2 with TRBJ1-6; D unclear. This CDR3 comprises 18 residues. The ends were cut back, 6 bases at V and 2 bases at J, with 20 bases in the middle. Germline CDR1 and CDR2: SNHLY and FYNNEI. In nucleotides, the CDR3 is TGTGCCAGCAGGAAGGGCAGCCATCAACCTACCTATAATTCACCCCTCCACTTT. This codes for CASRKGSHQPTYNSPLHF.

This chain joins TRBV6-1 and TRBJ2-1; 9 nucleotides match TRBD2. This CDR3 comprises 19 residues. Germline CDR1 MNHNS, CDR2 SASEGT. J was trimmed by 9 bases and V by 6 bases; bases with no gene match: 24. This CDR3 reads CASRPTGTSSSKWLGEQFF. CDR3 in DNA: TGTGCCAGCAGACCCACCGGGACTAGCTCTTCTAAGTGGCTTGGTGAGCAGTTCTTC.

The V and J genes are TRBV15 and TRBJ1-5; no definite D call. The CDR3 is made up of 14 amino acids. V was pared by 3 bases and J by 3 bases, with 9 bases between. Germline V CDR1 and CDR2: LNHNV, YYDKDF (reference sequence). Written as DNA, the CDR3 is TGTGCCACCAGCAGCGCGGTTCTCAATCAGCCCCAGCATTTT. Protein sequence: CATSSAVLNQPQHF.

This clonotype has only a few counts. V gene TRBV27 combines with J gene TRBJ2-4; possible D gene TRBD1, 6 bases. The CDR3 runs 14 residues. V dropped 9 bases and J dropped 0 bases, with 12 bases sitting between them. Germline V gene lookup returns CDR1 MNHEY and CDR2 SMNVEV (reference sequence). CDR3 sequence (DNA): TGTGCCAGAGGACAGTTTATAGCCAAAAACATTCAGTACTTC. Translating it yields CARGQFIAKNIQYF.

The gene calls are TRBV4-3 and TRBJ2-3; D call uncertain. V gave up 0 bases and J gave up 5 bases, with 12 bases separating them. CDR3 length: 15 residues. Germline assignment: CDR1 LGHNA and CDR2 YSLEER. This CDR3 is CASSQDWGTVDTQYF. In nucleotides, the CDR3 is TGCGCCAGCAGCCAAGATTGGGGAACAGTAGATACGCAGTATTTT.

This clonotype was recorded only once. This CDR3 is CATSRDFADSREKLFF. The CDR3 DNA follows: TGTGCCACCAGCAGAGATTTCGCGGACAGCCGTGAAAAACTGTTTTTT. The chain couples TRBV15 to TRBJ1-4; tentative D call: TRBD1 (6 bases). The length of the CDR3 is 16 residues. Germline V gene data show CDR1 as LNHNV and CDR2 as YYDKDF (reference sequence). The V and J ends lost 0 bases and 7 bases respectively, with 15 bases between them.

This rearrangement joins TRBV28 to TRBJ2-3; D gene uncertain. V was pared by 3 bases and J by 1 base, with 17 bases between. This CDR3 has 17 residues. Germline V gives CDR1 MDHEN, CDR2 SYDVKM. The CDR3 bases are TGTGCCAGCAGTTTCGGGCAAGCTGGCGCGGGCACAGATACGCAGTATTTT. Translation: CASSFGQAGAGTDTQYF.

This rearrangement joins TRBV2 to TRBJ2-7; D could derive from TRBD1 or TRBD2 (5 bases each). Trimming pared 5 bases from V and 8 bases from J, leaving 16 bases between. There are 13 residues in the CDR3. Germline assignment: CDR1 SNHLY and CDR2 FYNNEI. The CDR3 loop is CASSRDRYEKQYF. The CDR3 nucleotides are TGTGCCAGCAGTCGGGACCGGTACGAGAAGCAGTACTTC.

The chain combines TRBV20-1 with TRBJ2-3; 7 bases map to TRBD1. Per the germline V gene, CDR1 is DFQATT and CDR2 is SNEGSKA (reference sequence). The CDR3 length is 15 residues. The V segment lost 2 bases and the J segment 1 base; nucleotides outside the gene matches: 6. The DNA for the CDR3 is TGCAGTGCTAGATCGGCGCAGGGGGGCACAGATACGCAGTATTTT. Protein sequence: CSARSAQGGTDTQYF.

On this clonotype itself: Germline and junction disagree at one end, which may indicate a read error. The chain employs TRBV4-3 and TRBJ2-3; TRBD2 agrees at 8 bases. This CDR3 has 18 amino acids. CDR1 and CDR2 (germline): LGHNA, YSLEER. The CDR3 DNA follows: TGCGCCGGCAGCCAAGGCCAGCAGGGACTAGGTTACCCAGATACGCAGTATTTT. Protein sequence: CAGSQGQQGLGYPDTQYF.

This clonotype was detected only a few times. The chain has TRBV20-1 and TRBJ1-5; perhaps TRBD1 as D (6 bases). Trimming removed 5 bases from V and 3 bases from J, with 11 bases in between. Per germline, CDR1 DFQATT and CDR2 SNEGSKA (reference sequence). The CDR3 extends over 13 amino acids. DNA of the CDR3: TGCAGTGCTTCCGGGACAAACAATCAGCCCCAGCATTTT. The encoded protein is CSASGTNNQPQHF.

The genes are TRBV12-3 or TRBV12-4 and TRBJ2-2, with a possible D match to TRBD1 (6 bases). V shed 2 bases and J shed 6 bases, with 7 bases lying between them. The CDR3 has 13 amino acids. DNA of the CDR3: TGTGCCAGCAGTTTACAGGGGCCCGGGGAGCTGTTTTTT. It encodes CASSLQGPGELFF.

The sample holds a few counts of this clonotype. V usage is TRBV4-3 and J usage is TRBJ2-6; a weak D match, TRBD1 (6 bases). The CDR3 sequence is 17 residues long. The V end lost 5 bases, the J end lost 0 bases, and 14 bases lay between the germline ends. Per germline, CDR1 LGHNA and CDR2 YSLEER. The CDR3 DNA reads TGCGCCAGCAGCACAGGGTACGTCAACTCTGGGGCCAACGTCCTGACTTTC. Its translation: CASSTGYVNSGANVLTF.

J is TRBJ1-2 and V is TRBV2, with D possibly matching TRBD1 (5 bases). The CDR3 sequence is 17 residues long. Trimming left V 1 base short and J 1 base short, with 16 bases between. Germline V gives CDR1 SNHLY, CDR2 FYNNEI. This chain's CDR3 is CASSEVFKRGYNYGYTF. In DNA, the CDR3 is TGTGCCAGCAGTGAAGTTTTCAAGAGGGGATATAACTATGGCTACACCTTC.

This clonotype was seen a handful of times. The chain couples TRBV20-1 to TRBJ1-5, with D uncertain. The CDR3 loop spans 13 amino acids. The germline gives CDR1 DFQATT, CDR2 SNEGSKA (reference sequence). With 5 bases removed from V and 4 bases from J, the gap between germline ends came to 12 bases. The CDR3 is CSALELGNQPQHF. In nucleotides, the CDR3 is TGCAGTGCTCTGGAATTGGGGAATCAGCCCCAGCATTTT.

The chain uses TRBV25-1 and TRBJ1-1; 8 bases match TRBD1. CDR1 and CDR2 from the germline V gene are MGHDK and SYGVNS. The V and J ends lost 1 base and 4 bases, in that order; junction bases with no gene match: 11. The CDR3 is made up of 17 amino acids. The CDR3 DNA reads as TGTGCCAGCAGTGAATCCTACTCAGGGGGCCGGGGCACTGAAGCTTTCTTT. Its protein is CASSESYSGGRGTEAFF.

The CDR3 DNA reads TGTGCCAGCAGCTTAGAAGGGTTGTCCTACAATGAGCAGTACTTC. The encoded protein is CASSLEGLSYNEQYF. The genes are TRBV7-2 and TRBJ2-1; D is ambiguous. The J call may be wrong; the DNA end is better matched by TRBJ2-7. Per germline, CDR1 SGHTA and CDR2 FQGNSA. The CDR3 has 15 residues.